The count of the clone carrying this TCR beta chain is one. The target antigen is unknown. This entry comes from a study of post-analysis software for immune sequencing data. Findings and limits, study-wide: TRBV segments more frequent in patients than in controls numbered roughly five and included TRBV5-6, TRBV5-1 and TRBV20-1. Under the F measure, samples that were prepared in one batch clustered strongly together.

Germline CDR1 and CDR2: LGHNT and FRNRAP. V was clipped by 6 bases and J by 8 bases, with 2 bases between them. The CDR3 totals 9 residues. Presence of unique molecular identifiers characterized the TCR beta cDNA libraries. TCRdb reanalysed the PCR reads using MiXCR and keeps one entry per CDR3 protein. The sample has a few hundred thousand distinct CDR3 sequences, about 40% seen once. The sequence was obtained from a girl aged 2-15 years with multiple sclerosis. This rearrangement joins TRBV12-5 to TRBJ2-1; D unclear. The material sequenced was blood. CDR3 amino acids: CASGYEQFF. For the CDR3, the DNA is TGTGCTAGTGGCTATGAGCAGTTCTTC.